This T cell receptor (beta chain) was found in a study of identifying expanded T cells in peripheral blood. Study results and caveats: Technical replicates showed around 1.2 changed clones; approximately 2 weeks approximately 15; four weeks 19. Approximately two-week clone count variance significantly increased as total template count grew.

Clones were read by immunoSEQ multiplex PCR, and TCRdb kept only the in-frame ones, dropping some. Among 100,000 or so clones listed, around nine tenths were seen once. The CDR3 runs to 17 residues. J lost 5 bases, V lost 7 bases, and 19 bases had no gene match. Germline V gene lookup returns CDR1 MGHRA and CDR2 YSYEKL. During the collection period, no donor immune events like infections were recorded. Notes on this clone: Its antigen remains unknown.

The receptor was derived from a person aged 18-69 years in good health. Sequencing was carried out using blood. The rearrangement joins TRBV4-1 to TRBJ2-7; 8 bases line up with TRBD2. For the CDR3, the DNA is TGCGCCAGCACCTTGAGAGGGGTAGTCGGGGGGGTTCACGAGCAGTACTTC. Translated: CASTLRGVVGGVHEQYF.